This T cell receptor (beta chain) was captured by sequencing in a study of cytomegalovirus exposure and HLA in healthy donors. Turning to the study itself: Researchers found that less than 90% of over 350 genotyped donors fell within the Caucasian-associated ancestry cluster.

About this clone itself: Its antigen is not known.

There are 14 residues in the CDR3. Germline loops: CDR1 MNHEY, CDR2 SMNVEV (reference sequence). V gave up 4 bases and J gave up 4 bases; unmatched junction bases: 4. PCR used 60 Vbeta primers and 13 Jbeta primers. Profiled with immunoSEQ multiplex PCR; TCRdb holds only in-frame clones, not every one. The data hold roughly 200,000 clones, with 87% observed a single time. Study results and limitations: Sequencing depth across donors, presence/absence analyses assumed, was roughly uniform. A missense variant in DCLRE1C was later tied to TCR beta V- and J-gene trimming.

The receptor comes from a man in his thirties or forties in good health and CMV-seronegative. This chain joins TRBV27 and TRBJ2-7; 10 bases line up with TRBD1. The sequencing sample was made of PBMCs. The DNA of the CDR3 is TGTGCCAGCAGTTATGGGACAGGGGCATACGAGCAGTACTTC. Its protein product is CASSYGTGAYEQYF.